This TCR beta chain was documented in a study of CD8 T cells in Susac syndrome. Reverse transcription of roughly 0.5 to 1 ug RNA was carried out with random hexamers. Each CDR3 protein is one row after TCRdb ran MiXCR on the immunoSEQ multiplex PCR reads. Counted here are approximately 300,000 distinct CDR3 sequences, around 89% occurring once; the ten biggest clones make up around 0.18%. The CDR3 is made up of 17 amino acids. The germline CDR1 and CDR2 sequences are LGHNA and YSLEER. Trimming left V 0 bases short and J 2 bases short, with 15 bases between. In its sample, this clonotype was seen a few times.

The genes are TRBV4-3 and TRBJ2-3; D remains unclear. Material for sequencing was CD8+ T cells from PBMCs. This clonotype was obtained from a human donor with multiple sclerosis. CDR3 amino acids: CASSQEVAYTHTDTQYF. The CDR3, as DNA: TGCGCCAGCAGCCAAGAGGTCGCCTACACACACACAGATACGCAGTATTTT.